This T cell receptor beta chain derives from a study of blood T cell repertoires in COVID-19 (TCRdb year 2020). Describing the broader study: Samples from collaborators originated in the United States, Italy and Spain and spanned both the acute and convalescent phases of COVID-19. The material from the prospective study consisted of cDNA or gDNA derived from T cells, B-cell-depleted T cells, or PBMCs. Subjects who had been exposed to COVID-19, were actively infected with it, or had recovered from it provided the deeply sampled blood TCRbeta repertoires that made up the dataset. The repertoires were released in a freely available public database meant as a resource for research on the immune response to SARS-CoV-2. The samples were drawn from two sources: the first 160 participants of the ongoing ImmuneRACE study, and 1,200 or so subjects contributed by 6 global collaborators. Nearly every sample came with metadata listing a de-identified subject ID, COVID-19 status, age in years and sex. HLA class I and class II types, where available, came from metadata supplied by the sample provider rather than from assay-based typing.

This clone was detected only once. Its antigen has not been determined. No clone much larger than this one lies a single base away; base qualities are absent. What the authors observed across the whole study: Clinical and demographic metadata were provided uncurated, with the amount varying by source and participant.

The collaborating institutions used their own protocols to collect whole blood in K2EDTA tubes. For TCRbeta analysis, collaborators shipped samples in one of three forms: frozen whole blood, isolated PBMCs, or DNA extracted from either of those sample types. TCRbeta CDR3 regions were amplified from genomic DNA by means of the immunoSEQ Assay, a bias-controlled multiplex PCR. In the authors' own workflow: The number of nucleated cells in each sample was estimated by amplification of reference gene primers within the assay. Sequence reads were collapsed and filtered to measure the absolute abundance of every unique TCRbeta CDR3 rearrangement. Productive Simpson clonality was computed per sample as the square root of Simpson's diversity index over productive rearrangements. The table comes from immuneACCESS by way of TCRdb, which keeps in-frame sequences with V and J called. Part of the clones is missing from these tables; in studies checked, under half for an unresolved V gene and the rest for unknown reasons. V, J and clone size were drawn from that table, and D and trimming were deduced from the DNA. This sample lists some 250,000 clones; roughly 80% were detected once. The ten largest clones take up roughly a tenth of the sample.

This receptor was taken from an elderly woman with acute or convalescent COVID-19. The sequenced sample consisted of peripheral blood.

The DNA sequence follows: TGCGCCAGCAGCCAAGGAGGGGGTAACTATGGCTACACCTTC. The resulting protein is CASSQGGGNYGYTF. The chain was built from TRBV4-1 and TRBJ1-2; 6 matching bases give a weak D call of TRBD1. CDR1 and CDR2, looked up from the germline V gene, are MGHRA and YSYEKL. Trimming removed 1 base from V and 1 base from J, leaving 7 bases between the germline ends. The CDR3 runs 14 residues from the cysteine to the phenylalanine. Of the read, only the CDR3 DNA is kept; its 42 bases are in frame from base 1.